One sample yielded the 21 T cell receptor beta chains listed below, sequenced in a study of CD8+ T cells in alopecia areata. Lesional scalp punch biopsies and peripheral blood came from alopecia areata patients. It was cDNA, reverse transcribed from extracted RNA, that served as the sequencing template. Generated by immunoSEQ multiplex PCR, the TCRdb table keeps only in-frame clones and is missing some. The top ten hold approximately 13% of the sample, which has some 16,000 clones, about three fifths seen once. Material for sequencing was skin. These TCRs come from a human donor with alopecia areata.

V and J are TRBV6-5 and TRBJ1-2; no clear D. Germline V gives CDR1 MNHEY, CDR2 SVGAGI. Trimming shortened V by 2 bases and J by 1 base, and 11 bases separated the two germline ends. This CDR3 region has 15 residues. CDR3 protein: CASSYPFRLNYGYTF. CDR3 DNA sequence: TGTGCCAGCAGTTACCCGTTTCGGCTTAACTATGGCTACACCTTC.

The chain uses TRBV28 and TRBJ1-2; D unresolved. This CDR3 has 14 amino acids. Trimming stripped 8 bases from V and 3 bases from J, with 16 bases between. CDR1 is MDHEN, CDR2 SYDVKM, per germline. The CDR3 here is CASEVGEVHYGYTF. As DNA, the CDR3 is TGTGCCAGCGAAGTCGGGGAAGTTCACTATGGCTACACCTTC.

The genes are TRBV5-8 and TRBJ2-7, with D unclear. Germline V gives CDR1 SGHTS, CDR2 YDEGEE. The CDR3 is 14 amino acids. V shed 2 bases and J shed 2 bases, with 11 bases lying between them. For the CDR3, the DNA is TGTGCCAGCAGCTTTACAACGGATACCTACGAGCAGTACTTC. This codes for CASSFTTDTYEQYF. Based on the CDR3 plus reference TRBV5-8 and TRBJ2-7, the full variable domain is EAGVTQSPTHLIKTRGQQATLRCSPISGHTSVYWYQQALGLGLQFLLWYDEGEERNRGNFPPRFSGRQFPNYSSELNVNALELEDSALYLCASSFTTDTYEQYFGPGTRLTVT.

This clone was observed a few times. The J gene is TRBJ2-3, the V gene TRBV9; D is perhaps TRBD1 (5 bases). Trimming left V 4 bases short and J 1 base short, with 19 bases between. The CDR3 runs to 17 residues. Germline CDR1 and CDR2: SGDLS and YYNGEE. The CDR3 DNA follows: TGTGCCAGCAGCCACAAACGTTCAGGGCTCCGCACAGATACGCAGTATTTT. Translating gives CASSHKRSGLRTDTQYF.

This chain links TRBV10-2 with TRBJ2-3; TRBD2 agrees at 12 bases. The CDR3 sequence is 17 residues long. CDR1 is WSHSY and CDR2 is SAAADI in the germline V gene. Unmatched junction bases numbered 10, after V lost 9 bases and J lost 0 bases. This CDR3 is CASHRSGLAGSTDTQYF. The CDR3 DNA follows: TGCGCCAGTCACCGTTCGGGACTAGCGGGCAGCACAGATACGCAGTATTTT.

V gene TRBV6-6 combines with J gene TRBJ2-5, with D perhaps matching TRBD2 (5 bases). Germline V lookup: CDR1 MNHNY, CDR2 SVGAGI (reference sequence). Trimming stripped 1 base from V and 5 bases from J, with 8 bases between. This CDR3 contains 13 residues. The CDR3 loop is CASSYWGDETQYF. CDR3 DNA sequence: TGTGCCAGCAGTTACTGGGGAGACGAGACCCAGTACTTC.

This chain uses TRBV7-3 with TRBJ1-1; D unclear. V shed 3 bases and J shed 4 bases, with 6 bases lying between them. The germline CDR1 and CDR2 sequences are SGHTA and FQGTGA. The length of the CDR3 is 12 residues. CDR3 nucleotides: TGTGCCAGCAGCTTCGGGAGCACTGAAGCTTTCTTT. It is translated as CASSFGSTEAFF. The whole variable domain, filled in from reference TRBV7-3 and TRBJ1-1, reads GAGVSQTPSNKVTEKGKYVELRCDPISGHTALYWYRQSLGQGPEFLIYFQGTGAADDSGLPNDRFFAVRPEGSVSTLKIQRTERGDSAVYLCASSFGSTEAFFGQGTRLTVV.

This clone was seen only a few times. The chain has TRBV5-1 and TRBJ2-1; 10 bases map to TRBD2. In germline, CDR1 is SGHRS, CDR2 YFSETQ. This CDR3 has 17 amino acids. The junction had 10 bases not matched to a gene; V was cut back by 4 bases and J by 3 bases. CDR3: CASSPRFLAGVYNEQFF. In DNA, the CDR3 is TGCGCCAGCAGCCCGCGATTCCTAGCGGGAGTCTACAATGAGCAGTTCTTC.

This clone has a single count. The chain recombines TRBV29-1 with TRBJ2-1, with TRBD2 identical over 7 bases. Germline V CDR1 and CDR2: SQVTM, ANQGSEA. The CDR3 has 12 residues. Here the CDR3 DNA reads TGCAACGGGGGGAGCTCCTACAATGAGCAGTTCTTC. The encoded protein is CNGGSSYNEQFF.

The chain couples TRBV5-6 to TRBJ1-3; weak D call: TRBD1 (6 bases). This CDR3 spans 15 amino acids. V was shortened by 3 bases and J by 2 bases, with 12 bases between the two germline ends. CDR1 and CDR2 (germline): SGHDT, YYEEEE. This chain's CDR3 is CASSSGQLPGNTIYF. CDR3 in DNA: TGTGCCAGCAGCTCCGGACAGCTCCCTGGAAACACCATATATTTT.

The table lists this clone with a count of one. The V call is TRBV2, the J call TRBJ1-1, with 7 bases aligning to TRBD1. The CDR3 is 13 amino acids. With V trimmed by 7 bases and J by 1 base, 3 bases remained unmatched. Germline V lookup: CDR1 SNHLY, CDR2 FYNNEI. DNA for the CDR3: TGTGCCAGCACGAGGGGGCGGAACACTGAAGCTTTCTTT. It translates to CASTRGRNTEAFF.

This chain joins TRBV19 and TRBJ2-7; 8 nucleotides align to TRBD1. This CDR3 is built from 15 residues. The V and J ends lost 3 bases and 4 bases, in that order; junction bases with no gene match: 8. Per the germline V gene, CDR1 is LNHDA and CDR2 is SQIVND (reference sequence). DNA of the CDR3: TGTGCCAGTAGTATGGAGACAGGGGTCGGTTACGAGCAGTACTTC. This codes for CASSMETGVGYEQYF.

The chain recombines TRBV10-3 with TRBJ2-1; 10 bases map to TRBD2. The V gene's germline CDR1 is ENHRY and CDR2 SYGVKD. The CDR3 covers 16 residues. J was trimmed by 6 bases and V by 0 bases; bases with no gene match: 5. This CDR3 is CAISESGSGRGNEQFF. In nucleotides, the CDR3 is TGTGCCATCAGTGAGTCGGGCAGCGGGAGGGGCAATGAGCAGTTCTTC.

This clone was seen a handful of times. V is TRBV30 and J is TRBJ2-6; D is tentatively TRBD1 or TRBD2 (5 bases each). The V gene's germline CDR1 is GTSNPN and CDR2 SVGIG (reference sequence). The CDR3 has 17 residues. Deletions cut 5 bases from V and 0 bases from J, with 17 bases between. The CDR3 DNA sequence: TGTGCCTGGGACCACGACGGGACCTTCTCTGGGGCCAACGTCCTGACTTTC. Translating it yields CAWDHDGTFSGANVLTF. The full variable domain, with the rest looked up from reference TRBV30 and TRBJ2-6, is SQTIHQWPATLVQPVGSPLSLECTVEGTSNPNLYWYRQAAGRGLQLLFYSVGIGQISSEVPQNLSASRPQDRQFILSSKKLLLSDSGFYLCAWDHDGTFSGANVLTFGAGSRLTVL.

CDR3 coding DNA: TGCGCCAGCAGCTTGGCCACAGCGAACACTGAAGCTTTCTTT. Its translation: CASSLATANTEAFF. The chain uses TRBV5-1 and TRBJ1-1; no firm D call. Germline V lookup: CDR1 SGHRS, CDR2 YFSETQ. CDR3 length: 14 residues. Trimming pared 0 bases from V and 1 base from J, leaving 7 bases between.

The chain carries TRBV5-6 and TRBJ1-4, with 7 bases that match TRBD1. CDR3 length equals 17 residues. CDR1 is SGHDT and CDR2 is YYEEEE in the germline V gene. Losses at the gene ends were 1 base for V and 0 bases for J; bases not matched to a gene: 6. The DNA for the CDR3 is TGTGCCAGCAGCTTGACAGGGGACGCAACAACTAATGAAAAACTGTTTTTT. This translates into CASSLTGDATTNEKLFF.

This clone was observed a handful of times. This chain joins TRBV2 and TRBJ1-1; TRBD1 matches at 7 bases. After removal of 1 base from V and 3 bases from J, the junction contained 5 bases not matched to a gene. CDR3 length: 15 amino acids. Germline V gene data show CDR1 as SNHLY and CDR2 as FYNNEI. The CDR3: CASSEDETGYTEAFF. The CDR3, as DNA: TGTGCCAGCAGTGAAGACGAGACAGGGTACACTGAAGCTTTCTTT.

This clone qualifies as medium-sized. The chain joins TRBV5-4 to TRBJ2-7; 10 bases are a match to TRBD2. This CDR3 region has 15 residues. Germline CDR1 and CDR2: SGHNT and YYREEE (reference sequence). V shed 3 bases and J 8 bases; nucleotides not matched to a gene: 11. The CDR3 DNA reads TGTGCCAGCAGCTCTTCCTCTAGCGGGAGTAGGCAGCAGTACTTC. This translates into CASSSSSSGSRQQYF.

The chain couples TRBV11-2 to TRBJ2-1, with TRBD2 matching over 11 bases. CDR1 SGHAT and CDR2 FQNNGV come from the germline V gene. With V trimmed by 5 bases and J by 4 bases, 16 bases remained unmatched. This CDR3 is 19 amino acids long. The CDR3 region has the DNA TGTGCCAGCAGCCGCCTAGTAGCGGGAGGGCCGGCTGGTTACAATGAGCAGTTCTTC. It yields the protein CASSRLVAGGPAGYNEQFF.

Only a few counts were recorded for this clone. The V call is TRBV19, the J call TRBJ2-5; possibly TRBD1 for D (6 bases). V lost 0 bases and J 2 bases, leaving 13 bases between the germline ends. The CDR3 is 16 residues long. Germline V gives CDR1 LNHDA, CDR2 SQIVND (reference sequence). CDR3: CASSIDLTGRQETQYF. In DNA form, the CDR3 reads TGTGCCAGTAGTATAGATCTGACAGGCCGGCAAGAGACCCAGTACTTC.

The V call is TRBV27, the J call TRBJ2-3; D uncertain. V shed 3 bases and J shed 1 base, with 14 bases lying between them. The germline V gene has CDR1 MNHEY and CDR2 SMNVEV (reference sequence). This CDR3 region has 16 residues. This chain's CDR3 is CASSFHPYWGTDTQYF. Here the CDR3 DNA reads TGTGCCAGCAGTTTCCACCCCTATTGGGGCACAGATACGCAGTATTTT.